This TCR beta chain is drawn from a study of T cell repertoires in cytomegalovirus infection. TCRdb re-called the reads with MiXCR, one entry per CDR3 protein. The sample contains around 200,000 distinct CDR3 sequences, about a sixth of which appear only once. With 5 bases clipped from V and 6 bases from J, the junction kept 5 bases outside the gene matches. In germline, CDR1 is MDHEN, CDR2 SYDVKM. The CDR3 loop spans 15 amino acids. Only a few counts were recorded for this clonotype. V is TRBV28 and J is TRBJ1-6; 9 bases line up with TRBD1. Sequencing input: CD8+ T cells from PBMCs. The receptor's source is a human donor in good health (CMV status not recorded). Some clones in this sample may be carry-over from other donors' samples. This CDR3 is CASSPLTGGNSPLHF. The CDR3 DNA reads as TGTGCCAGCAGTCCTTTGACAGGGGGTAATTCACCCCTCCACTTT.